Each of the 20 T cell receptor beta chains below was sequenced from the same sample in a study of vaccination and CD4 T cells after COVID-19. Treatment denoted: approximately 10-day PBMC culture with coronavirus spike peptide pools or control peptides (ViraFEST assay). Their cognate antigens are unknown. Cultured CD4+ T-cell DNA underwent Oncomine TCR Beta short-read sequencing. MiXCR, applied by TCRdb to the PCR reads, yields one record per CDR3 protein. The sample has over 20,000 distinct CDR3 sequences; roughly 44% are singletons. The sample was CD4+ T cells from blood, cultured in vitro, taken before SARS-CoV-2 vaccination. The receptors were sampled from a human donor who received a COVID-19 vaccine.

For this clonotype: The junction and the germline gene differ at one end; a read error may be behind it. The chain employs TRBV12-3 or TRBV12-4 and TRBJ2-3, with TRBD1 matching 7 bases. This CDR3 has 13 residues. Here the CDR3 DNA reads TGTGTCAGCAGCCCGACAGGGCTACATACGCAGTATTTT. This translates into CVSSPTGLHTQYF.

The chain recombines TRBV4-1 with TRBJ2-4; 7 bases fit TRBD2. Germline CDR1 reads MGHRA; CDR2 reads YSYEKL. This CDR3 comprises 17 residues. The V segment lost 0 bases and the J segment 3 bases; nucleotides outside the gene matches: 8. CDR3 loop: CASSQDLPGEGKNIQYF. CDR3 sequence (DNA): TGCGCCAGCAGCCAAGATCTCCCCGGGGAGGGCAAAAACATTCAGTACTTC.

This sequence joins TRBV19 and TRBJ2-7; 8 bases are a match to TRBD1. This CDR3 is 15 amino acids long. In germline, CDR1 is LNHDA, CDR2 SQIVND (reference sequence). Germline trimming cut 3 bases from V and 0 bases from J; bases unmatched to any gene: 4. The CDR3 nucleotides are TGTGCCAGTAGTATCTCCGGGACAGGCTCCTACGAGCAGTACTTC. It yields the protein CASSISGTGSYEQYF.

J is TRBJ1-1 and V is TRBV10-3; perhaps TRBD1 as D (5 bases). CDR1 is ENHRY and CDR2 is SYGVKD in the germline V gene. The germline V and J ends were trimmed by 0 bases and 4 bases, with 9 bases remaining between them. The CDR3 loop spans 14 amino acids. Here the CDR3 DNA reads TGTGCCATCAGTGAGTCGCAGGGAGGCACTGAAGCTTTCTTT. It specifies CAISESQGGTEAFF.

This clonotype was observed a single time. The chain uses TRBV12-5 and TRBJ2-3, with TRBD1 as a possible D gene (7 bases). V lost 3 bases, J lost 3 bases, and 16 bases lay in between. The germline gives CDR1 LGHNT, CDR2 FRNRAP. The CDR3 sequence is 16 residues long. In nucleotides, the CDR3 is TGTGCTAGTGGTTTACCTACCTCAGGGGGGACAGATACGCAGTATTTT. Amino acids: CASGLPTSGGTDTQYF.

V usage is TRBV19 and J usage is TRBJ2-4, with TRBD2 identical over 7 bases. The germline CDR1 and CDR2 sequences are LNHDA and SQIVND (reference sequence). The CDR3 covers 13 residues. V trimming: 7 bases; J trimming: 8 bases; junction bases outside the gene matches: 8. Written as DNA, the CDR3 is TGTGCCAGTACCCTCAGCGGGGCGGACATTCAGTACTTC. Protein sequence: CASTLSGADIQYF.

The chain is built from TRBV7-2 and TRBJ2-5; 9 bases match TRBD1. The V gene's germline CDR1 is SGHTA and CDR2 FQGNSA. The CDR3 has 14 residues. The V and J ends lost 2 bases and 5 bases, in that order; junction bases with no gene match: 3. The CDR3 loop reads CASSLTGGWETQYF. The CDR3 DNA is TGTGCCAGCAGCTTAACAGGGGGCTGGGAGACCCAGTACTTC.

This chain uses TRBV6-1 with TRBJ1-2; a possible D gene is TRBD1 (6 bases). V was cut by 6 bases and J by 3 bases, with 17 bases left in between. Germline CDR1 is MNHNS and CDR2 is SASEGT. The CDR3 is 15 amino acids. The CDR3 DNA is TGTGCCAGCAGGGGTACAGGGAGCGTACACTATGGCTACACCTTC. It encodes CASRGTGSVHYGYTF.

The chain is built from TRBV11-2 and TRBJ2-3; D is possibly TRBD2 (5 bases). The V end lost 6 bases, the J end lost 2 bases, and 15 bases lay between the germline ends. Germline V gives CDR1 SGHAT, CDR2 FQNNGV. The CDR3 is 15 residues long. Here the CDR3 reads CASRTVGRLTDTQYF. The CDR3 DNA reads as TGTGCCAGCAGGACCGTGGGGAGACTCACAGATACGCAGTATTTT.

The chain is built from TRBV27 and TRBJ1-5; D is uncertain. CDR1 and CDR2 (germline): MNHEY, SMNVEV (reference sequence). The germline V and J ends were trimmed by 8 bases and 0 bases, with 11 bases remaining between them. The CDR3 has 14 amino acids. The CDR3: CASGHPFSNQPQHF. The CDR3 DNA reads TGTGCCAGCGGCCACCCATTTAGCAATCAGCCCCAGCATTTT.

The J gene is TRBJ2-7, the V gene TRBV6-5; D perhaps matches TRBD1 (7 bases). The CDR3 consists of 13 residues. The germline V and J ends were trimmed by 4 bases and 3 bases, with 10 bases remaining between them. The germline CDR1 and CDR2 sequences are MNHEY and SVGAGI. DNA of the CDR3: TGTGCCAGCAGTTTCAGGGGGGACTACGAGCAGTACTTC. Translating it yields CASSFRGDYEQYF.

The V call is TRBV12-3 or TRBV12-4, the J call TRBJ2-1, with D perhaps TRBD1 or TRBD2 (5 bases each). Trimming shortened V by 6 bases and J by 5 bases, and 17 bases separated the two germline ends. The CDR3 has 15 amino acids. Here the CDR3 reads CASSVQMGRNNEQFF. In nucleotides, the CDR3 is TGTGCCAGCAGCGTCCAGATGGGACGCAACAATGAGCAGTTCTTC.

The CDR3, as DNA: TGTGCCAGCTCACAGCAGGACGGCCCCTATGGCTACACCTTC. Translation: CASSQQDGPYGYTF. V and J are TRBV18 and TRBJ1-2; D is undetermined. V was trimmed by 4 bases and J by 4 bases, leaving 13 bases between them. The V gene's germline CDR1 is KGHSH and CDR2 LQKENI. The CDR3 spans 14 residues.

This clonotype has a handful of counts. J is TRBJ1-5 and V is TRBV30; 7 positions match TRBD1. The CDR3 is made up of 15 amino acids. J gave up 3 bases and V 4 bases, and 9 bases lay outside the gene matches. Germline V gene lookup returns CDR1 GTSNPN and CDR2 SVGIG (reference sequence). CDR3 sequence reads: CAWTTRDSDNQPQHF. Written as DNA, the CDR3 is TGTGCCTGGACCACCCGGGACAGCGACAATCAGCCCCAGCATTTT.

The chain recombines TRBV7-8 with TRBJ1-5; 10 nucleotides align to TRBD1. CDR1 SGHVS and CDR2 FQNEAQ come from the germline V gene. J was trimmed by 4 bases and V by 5 bases; bases with no gene match: 8. CDR3 length equals 16 residues. The CDR3 sequence is CASSPDRGPGNQPQHF. The CDR3 bases are TGTGCCAGCAGCCCCGACAGGGGGCCCGGGAATCAGCCCCAGCATTTT.

This clonotype was detected a few times. The rearrangement links TRBV10-1 to TRBJ2-3; no firm D call. The V gene lost 3 bases and the J gene lost 2 bases, with 9 bases spanning the gap. This CDR3 region has 14 residues. CDR1 is WNHNN, CDR2 SYGVQD, per germline (reference sequence). The CDR3 region has the DNA TGCGCCAGCAGTGAAGGCGGTGACACAGATACGCAGTATTTT. It encodes CASSEGGDTDTQYF.

The rearrangement joins TRBV19 to TRBJ1-2, with 7 bases matching TRBD1. The V gene's germline CDR1 is LNHDA and CDR2 SQIVND (reference sequence). V was pared by 0 bases and J by 3 bases, with 10 bases of the junction left unmatched. This CDR3 contains 17 residues. This CDR3 is CASSIEGQPAHDYGYTF. The CDR3 nucleotides read TGTGCCAGTAGTATAGAGGGACAGCCTGCCCACGACTATGGCTACACCTTC.

This clonotype occurred a few times. This sequence joins TRBV5-4 and TRBJ1-3; D call uncertain. Germline CDR1 and CDR2: SGHNT and YYREEE (reference sequence). This CDR3 spans 16 amino acids. V dropped 0 bases and J dropped 8 bases, with 18 bases sitting between them. The CDR3 loop reads CASSLGQPRVGDTIYF. The CDR3 bases are TGTGCCAGCAGCTTGGGGCAGCCTCGGGTCGGGGACACCATATATTTT.

The V call is TRBV27, the J call TRBJ2-1; TRBD1 might be the D (5 bases). V was trimmed by 3 bases and J by 2 bases, leaving 11 bases between them. The germline gives CDR1 MNHEY, CDR2 SMNVEV (reference sequence). This CDR3 is built from 15 residues. CDR3 in DNA: TGTGCCAGCAGTTTCGACAGATCAGCCTACAATGAGCAGTTCTTC. Amino acid sequence: CASSFDRSAYNEQFF.

The rearrangement uses TRBV10-3 and TRBJ2-3; 13 positions agree with TRBD2. Trimming at V came to 7 bases and at J to 2 bases, leaving 6 bases not matched to a gene. This CDR3 is 16 amino acids long. Germline V gives CDR1 ENHRY, CDR2 SYGVKD. CDR3 DNA: TGTGCCATCACACGACTAGCGGGGGGCATCACAGATACGCAGTATTTT. Its translation is CAITRLAGGITDTQYF.